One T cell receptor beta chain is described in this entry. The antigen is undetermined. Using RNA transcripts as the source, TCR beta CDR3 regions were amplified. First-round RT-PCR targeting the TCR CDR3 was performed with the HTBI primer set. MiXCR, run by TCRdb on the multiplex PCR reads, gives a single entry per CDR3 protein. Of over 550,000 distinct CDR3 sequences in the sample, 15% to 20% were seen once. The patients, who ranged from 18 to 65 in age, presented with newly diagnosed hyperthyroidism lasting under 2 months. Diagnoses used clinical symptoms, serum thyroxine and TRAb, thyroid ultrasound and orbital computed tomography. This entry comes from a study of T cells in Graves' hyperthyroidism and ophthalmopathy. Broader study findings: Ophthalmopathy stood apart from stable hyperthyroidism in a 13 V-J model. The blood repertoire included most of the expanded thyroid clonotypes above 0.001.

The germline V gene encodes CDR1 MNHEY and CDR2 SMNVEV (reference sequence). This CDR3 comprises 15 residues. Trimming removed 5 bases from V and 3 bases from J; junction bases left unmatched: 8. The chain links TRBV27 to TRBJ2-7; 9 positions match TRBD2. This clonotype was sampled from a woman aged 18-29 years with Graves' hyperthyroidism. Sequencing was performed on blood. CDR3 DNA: TGTGCCAGCAGTCCTATAGCGGGAGAAATCTACGAGCAGTACTTC. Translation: CASSPIAGEIYEQYF.